This entry is about one T cell receptor (beta chain). Its antigen is as yet unknown. This sample was taken from a study of T cell responses to AZD1222 COVID-19 vaccine. Repertoires were generated with immunoSEQ multiplex PCR, while TCRdb's copy carries only in-frame clones and drops some. The data show 80,000 or so clones, over 90% seen once. Study-level points and caveats: AZD1222 recipients seropositive at baseline numbered only six or seven.

The source was peripheral blood, collected on day 0 of AZD1222 vaccination. The sequence was obtained from an adult in good health.

The CDR3 loop reads CASSLNLGGNYEQYF. The CDR3 DNA is TGCGCCAGCAGCTTGAATCTTGGGGGCAATTACGAGCAGTACTTC. V gene TRBV5-1 combines with J gene TRBJ2-7, with D possibly being TRBD1 (6 bases). Germline CDR1 reads SGHRS; CDR2 reads YFSETQ. The length of the CDR3 is 15 residues. Trimming cost V 1 base and J 4 bases, with 15 bases left between them.